This entry describes one T cell receptor beta chain. This sample was taken from a study of T cell repertoires in ileal Crohn's disease. This CDR3 region has 15 residues. With 6 bases clipped from V and 2 bases from J, the junction kept 5 bases outside the gene matches. Germline CDR1 and CDR2: MNHNS and SASEGT. The protocol was immunoSEQ multiplex PCR, while the TCRdb copy is restricted to in-frame clones and leaves out a portion. The sample holds 14,000 or so clones; roughly 85% are singletons and the top ten take 3.7%. Sequencing was performed on ileal tissue. The clonotype was recovered from an adult with Crohn's disease. V usage is TRBV6-1 and J usage is TRBJ1-3, with 9 bases lining up with TRBD1. CDR3 DNA: TGTGCCAGCAGCGACACAGGGGGCCCTGGAAACACCATATATTTT. Translating it yields CASSDTGGPGNTIYF.